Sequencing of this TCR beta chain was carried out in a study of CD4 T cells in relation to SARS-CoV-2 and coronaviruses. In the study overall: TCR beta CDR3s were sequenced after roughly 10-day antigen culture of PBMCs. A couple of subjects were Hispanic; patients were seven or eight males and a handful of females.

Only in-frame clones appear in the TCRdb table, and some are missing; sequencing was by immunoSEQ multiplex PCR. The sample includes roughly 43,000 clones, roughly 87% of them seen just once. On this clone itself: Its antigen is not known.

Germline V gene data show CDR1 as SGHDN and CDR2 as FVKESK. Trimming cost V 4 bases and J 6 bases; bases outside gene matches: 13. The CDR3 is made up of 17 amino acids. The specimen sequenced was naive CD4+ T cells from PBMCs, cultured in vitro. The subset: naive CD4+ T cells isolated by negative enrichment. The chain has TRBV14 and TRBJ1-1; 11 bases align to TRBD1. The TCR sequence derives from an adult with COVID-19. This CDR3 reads CASSLPTRTGGCAEAFF. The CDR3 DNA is TGTGCCAGCAGCCTCCCTACTCGGACAGGGGGCTGCGCTGAAGCTTTCTTT.